The rows below give T cell receptor beta chains drawn from one sample of a study of breast tumors, draining lymph nodes, adjacent tissues. TCRdb reprocessed the multiplex PCR reads with MiXCR, giving one entry per CDR3 protein. The data contain 60,000 to 75,000 distinct CDR3 sequences, 45% to 60% of them singletons. Source material: breast tumor tissue. The source is a female donor with breast cancer. Some clones in this sample may be carry-over from other donors' samples. Each CDR3 is given with its conserved first and last residue. The D gene is left open where the match is weak. Clone size is shown for a subset of rows, as once, few, many or a class of expanded clone.

v_call: TRBV29-1
j_call: TRBJ2-7
clone_size: .
d_call: TRBD2
cdr3_nt: TGCAGCGTTGATAGCGGGTACGGGACTAACACCTACGAGCAGTACTTC
cdr3_aa: CSVDSGYGTNTYEQYF

v_call: TRBV19
j_call: TRBJ1-2
clone_size: once
d_call: TRBD1
cdr3_nt: TGTGCCAGTAGTGCCGGGACAGGGGTGGGCTATGGCTACACCTTC
cdr3_aa: CASSAGTGVGYGYTF

v_call: TRBV7-2
j_call: TRBJ1-2
clone_size: .
d_call: TRBD1
cdr3_nt: TGTGCCAGCAGCCCCCAAGGGGAGGGGGCATATGGCTACCCCTTT
cdr3_aa: CASSPQGEGAYGYPF

v_call: TRBV19
j_call: TRBJ1-1
clone_size: .
d_call: TRBD1
cdr3_nt: TGTGCCAGTAGTAATACAGGGGGCACTGAAGCTTTCTTT
cdr3_aa: CASSNTGGTEAFF

v_call: TRBV12-3/TRBV12-4
j_call: TRBJ2-5
clone_size: .
d_call: TRBD1
cdr3_nt: TGTGCCAGCAGTAGACAGGGGGGAAAAGAGACCCAGTACTTC
cdr3_aa: CASSRQGGKETQYF

v_call: TRBV19
j_call: TRBJ2-1
clone_size: .
d_call: .
cdr3_nt: TGTGCCAGTAGTGTAAGGACAGGGACTAGTTCCTACAATGAGCAGTTCTTC
cdr3_aa: CASSVRTGTSSYNEQFF

v_call: TRBV20-1
j_call: TRBJ1-3
clone_size: .
d_call: .
cdr3_nt: TGCAGTGCTAGCGGGGCAGGGATGTCTGGAAACACCATATATTTT
cdr3_aa: CSASGAGMSGNTIYF

v_call: TRBV12-3/TRBV12-4
j_call: TRBJ2-3
clone_size: many
d_call: .
cdr3_nt: TGTGCCAACTCACTTCCCTACACAGATACGCAGTATTTT
cdr3_aa: CANSLPYTDTQYF

v_call: TRBV2
j_call: TRBJ2-7
clone_size: .
d_call: TRBD1
cdr3_nt: TGTGCCAGCAGCGCCGACAGGGGCTACGAGCAGTACTTC
cdr3_aa: CASSADRGYEQYF

v_call: TRBV19
j_call: TRBJ1-1
clone_size: few
d_call: TRBD1
cdr3_nt: TGTGCCAGTAGTATAACGACAGGGTTGGCTGAAGCTTTCTTT
cdr3_aa: CASSITTGLAEAFF

v_call: TRBV25-1
j_call: TRBJ2-2
clone_size: once
d_call: .
cdr3_nt: TGTGCCAGCAGTGACCCTGGGGGTCGGCGGGGAGCTGTTTTT
cdr3_aa: CASSDPGGRRGAVF

v_call: TRBV6-7
j_call: TRBJ2-1
clone_size: many
d_call: .
cdr3_nt: TGTGCCAGCTTCTCGGATAATTCCTACAATGAGCAGTTCTTC
cdr3_aa: CASFSDNSYNEQFF

v_call: TRBV2
j_call: TRBJ1-6
clone_size: once
d_call: TRBD1
cdr3_nt: TGTGCCAGCAGGGCCGGGACAGGGGGCGCCGGTTCACCCCTCCACTTT
cdr3_aa: CASRAGTGGAGSPLHF

v_call: TRBV28
j_call: TRBJ2-7
clone_size: many
d_call: TRBD1
cdr3_nt: TGTGCCAGCAGTCAGACCGGGACAGGGACTTACGAGCAGTACTTC
cdr3_aa: CASSQTGTGTYEQYF

v_call: TRBV19
j_call: TRBJ1-2
clone_size: .
d_call: TRBD1
cdr3_nt: TGTGCCAGTATCGCCCAAGGGACAGAGGGATATGGCTACACCTTC
cdr3_aa: CASIAQGTEGYGYTF

v_call: TRBV15
j_call: TRBJ2-7
clone_size: many
d_call: TRBD2
cdr3_nt: TGTGCCACCAGCAGTGACCTAGATGGAACTAGCGGCCAATACGAGCAGTACTTC
cdr3_aa: CATSSDLDGTSGQYEQYF

v_call: TRBV2
j_call: TRBJ1-4
clone_size: .
d_call: .
cdr3_nt: TGTGCCAGCAGTAGGGTGGCCGCTAATGAAAAACTGTTTTTT
cdr3_aa: CASSRVAANEKLFF

v_call: TRBV20-1
j_call: TRBJ1-5
clone_size: .
d_call: .
cdr3_nt: TGCAGTGCCAGCAGAAAGGACGGTCCCAATCAGCCCCAGCATTTT
cdr3_aa: CSASRKDGPNQPQHF

v_call: TRBV7-9
j_call: TRBJ2-5
clone_size: many
d_call: TRBD1
cdr3_nt: TGTGCCAGCAGCCCCCAGGGGGCTTTGAAAACCCAGTACTTC
cdr3_aa: CASSPQGALKTQYF

v_call: TRBV19
j_call: TRBJ1-5
clone_size: .
d_call: .
cdr3_nt: TGTGCCAGTAGTATAAGGGCAGGCGGTCAGCCCCAGCATTTT
cdr3_aa: CASSIRAGGQPQHF

v_call: TRBV24-1
j_call: TRBJ2-3
clone_size: many
d_call: .
cdr3_nt: TGTGCCACCAGTGATTCACCTCGAGATACGCAGTATTTT
cdr3_aa: CATSDSPRDTQYF

v_call: TRBV4-1
j_call: TRBJ2-2
clone_size: .
d_call: .
cdr3_nt: TGCGCCAGCAGCCAAGAGCCTCAGGGCTGTGCGAACACCGGGGAGCTGTTTTTT
cdr3_aa: CASSQEPQGCANTGELFF

v_call: TRBV6-4
j_call: TRBJ2-7
clone_size: .
d_call: TRBD1
cdr3_nt: TGTGCCAGCCGAGGGGGCTTGGGAGAGCAGTACTTC
cdr3_aa: CASRGGLGEQYF

v_call: TRBV7-8
j_call: TRBJ2-6
clone_size: .
d_call: .
cdr3_nt: TGTGCCAGCAGCTTCGGCCGCTCTGGGGCCAACGTCCTGACTTTC
cdr3_aa: CASSFGRSGANVLTF

v_call: TRBV14
j_call: TRBJ2-5
clone_size: many
d_call: .
cdr3_nt: TGTGCCAGCAGCCAAGACAGCAGATCCCAGTACTTC
cdr3_aa: CASSQDSRSQYF

v_call: TRBV2
j_call: TRBJ2-3
clone_size: .
d_call: TRBD1
cdr3_nt: TGTGCCAGCAGTGACTCTACTACCAAGGCGCAGGGGGAATTAAGGCAGTATTTT
cdr3_aa: CASSDSTTKAQGELRQYF

v_call: TRBV4-1
j_call: TRBJ1-6
clone_size: .
d_call: .
cdr3_nt: TGCGCCAGCAGCCCTCCGGGACCTTCAAATTCACCCCTCCACTTT
cdr3_aa: CASSPPGPSNSPLHF

v_call: TRBV7-2
j_call: TRBJ2-1
clone_size: .
d_call: TRBD1
cdr3_nt: TGCGCCAGCCGCACGGACAGGGCTGGTGAGCAGTCCTTC
cdr3_aa: CASRTDRAGEQSF

v_call: TRBV4-3
j_call: TRBJ1-2
clone_size: many
d_call: .
cdr3_nt: TGCGCCAGCAGCCAAGGGCCGGGTTATGGCTACACCTTC
cdr3_aa: CASSQGPGYGYTF

v_call: TRBV20-1
j_call: TRBJ2-1
clone_size: .
d_call: TRBD2
cdr3_nt: TGCAGTGCTAGAGATGCCGAGCGGGGGGGCTGGAACAATGAGCAGTTCTTC
cdr3_aa: CSARDAERGGWNNEQFF

v_call: TRBV24-1
j_call: TRBJ2-1
clone_size: many
d_call: .
cdr3_nt: TGTGCCACCAGTGGCGCAATGGGTTTATACAATGAGCAGTTCTTC
cdr3_aa: CATSGAMGLYNEQFF

v_call: TRBV4-1
j_call: TRBJ2-1
clone_size: many
d_call: TRBD2
cdr3_nt: TGCGCCAGCAGCCAAGTGCCTCTTGGGTCAGCGGGGGAGGGGAATGAGCAGTTCTTC
cdr3_aa: CASSQVPLGSAGEGNEQFF

v_call: TRBV7-2
j_call: TRBJ2-7
clone_size: .
d_call: TRBD2
cdr3_nt: TGTGCCAGCAGCCCTTCCTGGGGGGGGTACTACGAGCAGTACTTC
cdr3_aa: CASSPSWGGYYEQYF

v_call: TRBV9
j_call: TRBJ2-1
clone_size: many
d_call: TRBD2
cdr3_nt: TGTGCCAGCAGCGGGAAAATAGCGGGCGGAGGGAACAATGAGCAGTTCTTC
cdr3_aa: CASSGKIAGGGNNEQFF

v_call: TRBV2
j_call: TRBJ2-5
clone_size: many
d_call: TRBD1
cdr3_nt: TGTGCCAGCAGTCCTAGGACAGGGCCAGGGGAGACCCAGTACTTC
cdr3_aa: CASSPRTGPGETQYF

v_call: TRBV7-9
j_call: TRBJ2-3
clone_size: .
d_call: TRBD2
cdr3_nt: TGTGCCAGCAGTGCTAGAGATTTGGGCCTAGCGGGATCGCCAAAGGATACGCAGTATTTT
cdr3_aa: CASSARDLGLAGSPKDTQYF

v_call: TRBV20-1
j_call: TRBJ1-2
clone_size: .
d_call: .
cdr3_nt: TGCAGTGCTAGAAACCCCACGACGAGAGGCTACACCTTC
cdr3_aa: CSARNPTTRGYTF

v_call: TRBV19
j_call: TRBJ2-2
clone_size: many
d_call: TRBD1
cdr3_nt: TGTGCCAGTAGCCCCCGACAGGGTTCAAACACCGGGGAGCTGTTTTTT
cdr3_aa: CASSPRQGSNTGELFF

v_call: TRBV2
j_call: TRBJ2-2
clone_size: many
d_call: .
cdr3_nt: TGTGCCAGCAGCCGGGAGCTCGGCACCGGGGAGCTGTTTTTT
cdr3_aa: CASSRELGTGELFF

v_call: TRBV2
j_call: TRBJ2-3
clone_size: .
d_call: .
cdr3_nt: TGTGCCAGCAGTGACTGGGCGGGCACAGATACGCAGTATTTT
cdr3_aa: CASSDWAGTDTQYF

v_call: TRBV4-1
j_call: TRBJ2-1
clone_size: .
d_call: TRBD1
cdr3_nt: TGCGCCAGCAGCCGATCAGACAGGGGGAATGAGCAGTTCTTC
cdr3_aa: CASSRSDRGNEQFF

v_call: TRBV14
j_call: TRBJ1-6
clone_size: .
d_call: .
cdr3_nt: TGTGCCAGCAGCCAAGATTGGGGGGCGAGGAATTCACCCCTCCACTTT
cdr3_aa: CASSQDWGARNSPLHF

v_call: TRBV15
j_call: TRBJ2-7
clone_size: many
d_call: TRBD1
cdr3_nt: TGTGCCACCAGCAGAGGTGACAGGGGATCGTCCTACGAGCAGTACTTC
cdr3_aa: CATSRGDRGSSYEQYF

v_call: TRBV20-1
j_call: TRBJ2-5
clone_size: many
d_call: TRBD2
cdr3_nt: TGCAGTGCCTCCGGGGGGGGAGCGGGGGCGCACCAAGAGACCCAGTACTTC
cdr3_aa: CSASGGGAGAHQETQYF

v_call: TRBV20-1
j_call: TRBJ1-3
clone_size: .
d_call: .
cdr3_nt: TGCAGTGCTAGTCAGGGTACTGGAAACACCATATATTTT
cdr3_aa: CSASQGTGNTIYF

v_call: TRBV12-3/TRBV12-4
j_call: TRBJ1-6
clone_size: .
d_call: TRBD1
cdr3_nt: TGTGCCAGCAGTACGACAGGGGTCAATTCACCCCTCCACTTT
cdr3_aa: CASSTTGVNSPLHF

v_call: TRBV7-9
j_call: TRBJ1-1
clone_size: .
d_call: .
cdr3_nt: TGTGCCAGCAGCCCAGCCTTAGGGGGGAGGAGCCTAGAACCTTTCTTT
cdr3_aa: CASSPALGGRSLEPFF

v_call: TRBV19
j_call: TRBJ1-2
clone_size: medium-sized
d_call: .
cdr3_nt: TGTGCCAGTAGTCCCGGGTCCTATGGCTACACCTTC
cdr3_aa: CASSPGSYGYTF

v_call: TRBV7-9
j_call: TRBJ2-5
clone_size: .
d_call: .
cdr3_nt: TGTGCCAGCAGTGCGGGGCTCGGGGGCCGTGACCAAGAGCCCCAGTACTTC
cdr3_aa: CASSAGLGGRDQEPQYF

v_call: TRBV4-3
j_call: TRBJ1-1
clone_size: .
d_call: .
cdr3_nt: TGCGCCAGCAGCCAAGAATTTCACCAGGGGTCCTACACTGAAGCTTTCTTT
cdr3_aa: CASSQEFHQGSYTEAFF

v_call: TRBV7-8
j_call: TRBJ2-5
clone_size: many
d_call: .
cdr3_nt: TGTGCCAGCAGCTTGGGCCAGGTGGGGGGCCCCCAAGAGCCCCAGTACTTC
cdr3_aa: CASSLGQVGGPQEPQYF

v_call: TRBV5-1
j_call: TRBJ2-5
clone_size: .
d_call: .
cdr3_nt: TGCGCCACCCCTAAAAAAGAGACCCAGTACTTC
cdr3_aa: CATPKKETQYF